A selection of T cell receptor beta chains follows, all from one sample in a study of cytomegalovirus exposure and HLA in healthy donors. Assay used: immunoSEQ multiplex PCR; TCRdb lists only in-frame clones, some missing. In the table there are over 100,000 clones, roughly 80% of which are singletons. The sequencing sample was made of PBMCs. The receptors here all came from a man aged 25-40 years in good health and CMV-seropositive. Each CDR3 is given with its conserved first and last residue. Each record gives: J gene, clone size, V gene, D gene, CDR3 protein. D genes are given only for firm matches. A row's size may be missing; if present it is once, few, many or a size class.

TRBJ1-1	-	TRBV5-1	-	CASQEARMNTEAFF
TRBJ1-2	-	TRBV27	-	CASSMRRVTGDIGYTF
TRBJ2-2	-	TRBV14	TRBD2	CASSQVRGLVVEELFF
TRBJ2-5	-	TRBV2	TRBD1	CASSELTGGAGETQYF
TRBJ1-2	-	TRBV11-2	-	CASSRRTANYGYTF
TRBJ2-5	-	TRBV4-1	-	CASSQVGQGRGETQYF
TRBJ2-1	-	TRBV9	-	CASSVGAPNNEQFF
TRBJ2-5	-	TRBV6-5	-	CASSERDSPGEQYF
TRBJ2-1	-	TRBV5-1	-	CASSSEGFYNEQFF
TRBJ2-7	few	TRBV9	TRBD2	CASSPVSGGGSYEQYF
TRBJ1-3	-	TRBV28	-	CASKLPHSGNTIYF
TRBJ2-1	few	TRBV5-1	TRBD2	CASSLESSGLSREQFF
TRBJ2-7	-	TRBV5-1	-	CASNREPYEQYF
TRBJ1-5	once	TRBV5-6	-	CASSLASGNQPQHF
TRBJ1-1	-	TRBV18	TRBD1	CASSPRTGAGTEAFF
TRBJ1-2	-	TRBV5-4	TRBD1	CASRGGTDRGGYTF
TRBJ1-1	-	TRBV5-1	-	CASSLVGGNTEAFF
TRBJ2-2	-	TRBV28	TRBD2	CAHGGGADTGELFF
TRBJ2-3	-	TRBV11-2	TRBD2	CASTLREPGTDTQYF
TRBJ1-5	few	TRBV10-1	-	CATLREISKGRLSNQPQHF
TRBJ1-5	-	TRBV15	-	CATSSMQGPQPQHF
TRBJ1-2	-	TRBV2	-	CASQNYGDYYGYTF
TRBJ2-1	-	TRBV5-1	TRBD2	CASSTGTSGRYNEQFF
TRBJ2-2	-	TRBV29-1	TRBD1	CSASEDRLTGELFF
TRBJ1-2	-	TRBV7-2	-	CASSLAENGYTF
TRBJ2-7	-	TRBV6-1	-	CASSEGGAYGEQYF
TRBJ1-6	-	TRBV5-8	-	CASSLMGGLVALHF
TRBJ1-4	few	TRBV5-6	-	CASSLESGSGKLFF
TRBJ2-2	-	TRBV2	-	CASSESGRNTGELFF
TRBJ1-2	-	TRBV18	-	CASSPDSSNYGYTF
TRBJ2-3	-	TRBV27	TRBD2	CASRQAGGIPPDTQYF
TRBJ1-4	few	TRBV7-8	-	CASSLGGGEKLFF
TRBJ2-7	few	TRBV19	-	CASSTPGDGYEQYF
TRBJ1-6	-	TRBV5-1	TRBD1	CASSLGQGDSPLHF
TRBJ1-1	-	TRBV9	TRBD1	CASSVGTGGPVAFF
TRBJ1-1	few	TRBV21-1	-	CASSKVQGGKDTEAFF
TRBJ1-2	-	TRBV5-4	TRBD1	CASSHWTGAENYGYTF
TRBJ1-5	-	TRBV6-5	-	CASTEFGEGNQPQHF
TRBJ1-2	-	TRBV6-6	-	CASSDLSRNYGYTF
TRBJ2-2	-	TRBV11-3	TRBD2	CASSRAGANTGELFF
TRBJ2-1	-	TRBV7-6	-	CASSLAGGSSNNEQFF
TRBJ1-6	-	TRBV2	-	CASSGWTPGANNSPLHF
TRBJ1-1	-	TRBV2	-	CASRMDSPEAFF
TRBJ1-1	once	TRBV5-1	-	CASRARTTPGEAFF